The 29 T cell receptor beta chains below all came from one sample that was sequenced in a study of human T cells and chemical hapten exposure (dated by TCRdb to 2020 to 2023). Libraries were made using RACE. Sequencing used a NextSeq 500. TCRdb took the public reads, trimmed them with fastp at Q25, ran MiXCR for clone calling and kept in-frame beta chains. Rows with a matching CDR3 protein are joined into one entry that keeps the most common DNA and genes. A total of around 160,000 distinct CDR3 sequences appear in this sample, more than 12% of them only once. The ten largest clones add up to less than 2% of the sample. The time point label here, explained by the study, means: patch test 1, 2 weeks after DPC sensitization. In the paper's terms, the treatment or condition label means: therapeutic diphenylcyclopropenone sensitization with weekly scalp DPC. Material: whole blood, obtained in connection with sensitization to the hapten diphenylcyclopropenone (DPC). All receptors derive from a woman aged 30 to 39 with alopecia areata. Some clones in this sample may be carry-over from other donors' samples.

The chain recombines TRBV6-2 or TRBV6-3 with TRBJ1-1, with D hard to call. Germline assignment: CDR1 MNHEY and CDR2 SVGEGT. The CDR3 sequence is 12 residues long. V dropped 7 bases and J dropped 3 bases, with 9 bases sitting between them. CDR3 sequence (DNA): TGTGCCAGCAACCAAGCCTACACTGAAGCTTTCTTT. It translates to CASNQAYTEAFF.

Only a few counts were recorded for this clonotype. This sequence joins TRBV3-1 and TRBJ1-1; D might be TRBD1 (5 bases). The V gene's germline CDR1 is LGHDT and CDR2 YNNKEL (reference sequence). The V and J ends lost 0 bases and 5 bases respectively, with 10 bases between them. The CDR3 sequence is 14 residues long. CDR3 DNA sequence: TGTGCCAGCAGCCAAGAACCCGGGGGGACTGAAGCTTTCTTT. Translating gives CASSQEPGGTEAFF.

The chain links TRBV3-1 to TRBJ1-1; no clear D gene. Trimming cost V 1 base and J 10 bases, with 10 bases left between them. Per germline, CDR1 LGHDT and CDR2 YNNKEL (reference sequence). The CDR3 runs to 12 residues. The CDR3 is CASSQGAYSAFF. The CDR3 bases are TGTGCCAGCAGCCAAGGCGCCTACTCAGCTTTCTTT.

There are a few counts of this clonotype. The V gene is TRBV25-1, the J gene TRBJ1-3; D not resolved. Germline assignment: CDR1 MGHDK and CDR2 SYGVNS. The CDR3 sequence is 14 residues long. CDR3 bases: TGTGCTACAAGAGCTACATTCTCTGGAAACACCATATATTTT. Translated: CATRATFSGNTIYF.

V and J are TRBV23-1 and TRBJ2-1, with 11 bases matching TRBD2. TRBV23-1 is an open reading frame, and its role is uncertain. The V gene end was trimmed by 0 bases and the J gene end by 6 bases; junction bases not matched to a gene: 4. This CDR3 is 16 amino acids long. Here the CDR3 reads CASSQSSGRAGNEQFF. The CDR3 DNA reads TGCGCCAGCAGTCAATCTAGCGGGAGGGCCGGCAATGAGCAGTTCTTC.

This clonotype was found many times. This chain joins TRBV20-1 and TRBJ2-3; 8 bases match TRBD2. Germline assignment: CDR1 DFQATT and CDR2 SNEGSKA (reference sequence). This CDR3 has 16 residues. V lost 0 bases, J lost 0 bases, and 5 bases stayed unmatched. The CDR3 protein is CSARDTQRESTDTQYF. Written as DNA, the CDR3 is TGCAGTGCTAGAGATACCCAGCGGGAGAGCACAGATACGCAGTATTTT.

This clonotype was seen only a few times. DNA of the CDR3: TGTGCCTGGCAGGGGGCTAGTGAAAAACTGTTTTTT. This encodes CAWQGASEKLFF. V and J are TRBV30 and TRBJ1-4, with 8 positions matching TRBD1. CDR3 size: 12 residues. Germline CDR1 and CDR2: GTSNPN and SVGIG (reference sequence). The V segment lost 5 bases and the J segment 7 bases; nucleotides outside the gene matches: 3.

The chain is built from TRBV29-1 and TRBJ2-6; possible D gene TRBD2, 5 bases. The V end was cut by 1 base, the J end by 0 bases, with 7 bases between. This CDR3 comprises 15 residues. Germline lookup yields CDR1 SQVTM and CDR2 ANQGSEA. In nucleotides, the CDR3 is TGCAGCGTTGAAGTGGGGAGCTCTGGGGCCAACGTCCTGACTTTC. Its protein product is CSVEVGSSGANVLTF.

This clonotype showed up just a few times. The J gene is TRBJ2-7, the V gene TRBV28, with 14 nucleotides matching TRBD2. The CDR3 loop spans 13 amino acids. From germline, CDR1 is MDHEN and CDR2 SYDVKM. Trimming cost V 8 bases and J 6 bases; bases outside gene matches: 3. CDR3 sequence (DNA): TGTGCCAGCCAGGGACTAGCGGGAGCCGAGCAGTACTTC. Its translation is CASQGLAGAEQYF.

The chain joins TRBV29-1 to TRBJ1-2, with D possibly TRBD1 on 6 matching bases. The germline V gene has CDR1 SQVTM and CDR2 ANQGSEA. The CDR3 totals 14 residues. Trimming took off 6 bases at V and 3 bases at J, with 17 bases between the two ends. The CDR3 DNA is TGCAGCGTAAGAGACAGCGGGGGCTACTATGGCTACACCTTC. Translation gives CSVRDSGGYYGYTF.

The sample holds many counts of this clonotype. The rearrangement joins TRBV7-9 to TRBJ1-2; D possibly corresponds to TRBD1 (5 bases). The CDR3 is 12 amino acids. The germline V and J ends were trimmed by 1 base and 8 bases, with 8 bases remaining between them. Germline CDR1 reads SEHNR; CDR2 reads FQNEAQ (reference sequence). The CDR3: CASSLVEGGYTF. Written as DNA, the CDR3 is TGTGCCAGCAGCTTAGTAGAGGGGGGCTACACCTTC.

The genes are TRBV5-1 and TRBJ1-1; D remains ambiguous. CDR3 length: 12 residues. Deletions cut 0 bases from V and 3 bases from J, with 3 bases between. The germline V gene encodes CDR1 SGHRS and CDR2 YFSETQ. The CDR3, as DNA: TGCGCCAGCAGCTTGGAGGACACTGAAGCTTTCTTT. It translates to CASSLEDTEAFF.

The table lists this clonotype with a few counts. The chain couples TRBV28 to TRBJ1-1; D gene ambiguous. The CDR3 is made up of 15 amino acids. Germline loops: CDR1 MDHEN, CDR2 SYDVKM. The V and J ends lost 4 bases and 7 bases respectively, with 19 bases between them. This CDR3 reads CASSSPGVVRYEAFF. The CDR3 DNA follows: TGTGCCAGCAGTTCACCAGGTGTGGTCAGGTATGAAGCTTTCTTT.

The chain couples TRBV9 to TRBJ2-1; D ambiguous. The CDR3 consists of 16 residues. CDR1 is SGDLS, CDR2 YYNGEE, per germline. Deletions cut 8 bases from V and 1 base from J, with 19 bases between. For the CDR3, the DNA is TGTGCCAGGAAGGGATGTTTAGGTACGTCCTACAATGAGCAGTTCTTC. It encodes CARKGCLGTSYNEQFF.

J is TRBJ2-3 and V is TRBV20-1; 13 bases are a match to TRBD2. Per the germline V gene, CDR1 is DFQATT and CDR2 is SNEGSKA (reference sequence). The J segment lost 1 base and the V segment lost 6 bases, leaving 10 bases of the junction unmatched. The CDR3 is 17 amino acids. CDR3 coding DNA: TGCAGTGCCACTTGGACTAGCGGGAGCTCGGGCACAGATACGCAGTATTTT. It yields the protein CSATWTSGSSGTDTQYF.

This sequence joins TRBV29-1 and TRBJ2-3, with TRBD2 matching over 7 bases. Germline V gives CDR1 SQVTM, CDR2 ANQGSEA. The CDR3 is made up of 15 amino acids. Unmatched junction bases numbered 9, after V lost 3 bases and J lost 3 bases. CDR3 region: CSVEVAGVGTDTQYF. The CDR3 DNA reads as TGCAGCGTTGAGGTTGCGGGAGTAGGTACAGATACGCAGTATTTT.

This clonotype was detected ten times or more. The V gene is TRBV18, the J gene TRBJ1-5; D not resolved. There are 15 residues in the CDR3. The V end was cut by 1 base, the J end by 0 bases, with 7 bases between. Germline V gene sequence: CDR1 KGHSH, CDR2 LQKENI. CDR3: CASSPLDGSNQPQHF. The CDR3 DNA follows: TGTGCCAGCTCACCACTAGACGGTAGCAATCAGCCCCAGCATTTT.

V usage is TRBV20-1 and J usage is TRBJ2-3; 9 nucleotides match TRBD1. Germline assignment: CDR1 DFQATT and CDR2 SNEGSKA (reference sequence). The CDR3 has 14 residues. The junction had 5 bases not matched to a gene; V was cut back by 6 bases and J by 1 base. The CDR3: CSAEQGAGTDTQYF. The CDR3 coding sequence is TGCAGTGCGGAACAGGGGGCCGGCACAGATACGCAGTATTTT.

This clonotype showed up just once. The V gene is TRBV27, the J gene TRBJ1-1; D is perhaps TRBD1 (6 bases). Trimming left V 4 bases short and J 4 bases short, with 10 bases between. Germline loops: CDR1 MNHEY, CDR2 SMNVEV (reference sequence). This CDR3 region has 13 residues. CDR3 loop: CASSYREGTEAFF. As DNA, the CDR3 is TGTGCCAGCAGTTACAGGGAGGGCACTGAAGCTTTCTTT.

This clonotype has ten or more counts. This chain connects TRBV19 to TRBJ2-7; the D is unclear. The CDR3 sequence is 13 residues long. Per the germline V gene, CDR1 is LNHDA and CDR2 is SQIVND (reference sequence). Trimming cost V 5 bases and J 0 bases, with 8 bases left between them. In DNA, the CDR3 is TGTGCCAGTAGTGACGACGGCTCCTACGAGCAGTACTTC. It yields the protein CASSDDGSYEQYF.

The chain uses TRBV7-8 and TRBJ1-3, with TRBD1 as a possible D gene (5 bases). The germline V gene has CDR1 SGHVS and CDR2 FQNEAQ. CDR3 size: 16 residues. V lost 7 bases, J lost 3 bases, and 19 bases lay in between. Written as DNA, the CDR3 is TGTGCCAGCACCGCAAAAGGGGTAGGCGGTGGAAACACCATATATTTT. Encoded protein: CASTAKGVGGGNTIYF.

The chain links TRBV18 to TRBJ1-2; tentatively, D is TRBD1 (5 bases). Trimming pared 3 bases from V and 4 bases from J, leaving 12 bases between. The CDR3 sequence is 14 residues long. Germline V gives CDR1 KGHSH, CDR2 LQKENI. The CDR3 is CASSPRDGGYGYTF. For the CDR3, the DNA is TGTGCCAGCTCACCCCGGGATGGGGGCTATGGCTACACCTTC.

This clonotype came up many times. The V gene is TRBV7-2, the J gene TRBJ1-1, with D tentatively TRBD1 (6 bases). V was pared by 0 bases and J by 6 bases, with 8 bases between. The CDR3 is 13 residues long. Per germline, CDR1 SGHTA and CDR2 FQGNSA. Here the CDR3 reads CASSLATGSEAFF. The CDR3 bases are TGTGCCAGCAGCTTAGCGACAGGCTCTGAAGCTTTCTTT.

In its sample, this clonotype was seen a few times. J is TRBJ1-1 and V is TRBV6-6; tentative D call: TRBD1 (5 bases). Trimming took off 2 bases at V and 3 bases at J, with 19 bases between the two ends. There are 17 residues in the CDR3. CDR1 is MNHNY, CDR2 SVGAGI, per germline (reference sequence). The CDR3 here is CASSYRGMGERHTEAFF. Here the CDR3 DNA reads TGTGCCAGCAGTTACAGGGGTATGGGGGAACGGCACACTGAAGCTTTCTTT.

This clonotype was observed a handful of times. The chain combines TRBV4-1 with TRBJ2-1; 7 positions agree with TRBD2. Germline V gene sequence: CDR1 MGHRA, CDR2 YSYEKL. CDR3 length: 16 amino acids. The ends lost 0 bases at V and 7 bases at J; junction bases unmatched: 9. For the CDR3, the DNA is TGCGCCAGCAGCCAAGATCGCGCGGGAGTATCAAATGAGCAGTTCTTC. It specifies CASSQDRAGVSNEQFF.

This clonotype has only a few counts. CDR3 loop: CASRNPPAYNEQFF. CDR3 coding DNA: TGTGCCAGCCGAAACCCGCCGGCGTACAATGAGCAGTTCTTC. The chain is built from TRBV6-6 and TRBJ2-1; D uncertain. V lost 8 bases, J lost 4 bases, and 15 bases lay in between. This CDR3 contains 14 residues. Germline V gene lookup returns CDR1 MNHNY and CDR2 SVGAGI (reference sequence).

The V call is TRBV5-4, the J call TRBJ2-1, with 9 bases identical to TRBD1. The CDR3 runs 15 residues. V lost 5 bases and J lost 4; bases outside the gene matches: 7. Germline V lookup: CDR1 SGHNT, CDR2 YYREEE (reference sequence). The CDR3 is CASRKQGAGYNEQFF. In DNA form, the CDR3 reads TGTGCCAGCAGGAAACAGGGGGCAGGTTACAATGAGCAGTTCTTC.

This clonotype was counted many times. The chain recombines TRBV19 with TRBJ2-7; TRBD1 aligns across 8 bases. Germline V gene lookup returns CDR1 LNHDA and CDR2 SQIVND (reference sequence). The V gene end was trimmed by 6 bases and the J gene end by 6 bases; junction bases not matched to a gene: 4. This CDR3 has 12 residues. The CDR3 reads CASRTTGGEQYF. The CDR3 region has the DNA TGTGCCAGTAGGACTACAGGGGGCGAGCAGTACTTC.

The V and J genes are TRBV6-5 and TRBJ1-3, with 7 bases lining up with TRBD1. The CDR3 is made up of 15 amino acids. CDR1 and CDR2 from the germline V gene are MNHEY and SVGAGI. J lost 0 bases, V lost 6 bases, and 5 bases had no gene match. This CDR3 is CASRQGFVSGNTIYF. The CDR3 DNA reads TGTGCCAGCAGACAGGGGTTCGTCTCTGGAAACACCATATATTTT.